The clone carrying this T cell receptor (beta chain) was found a few times. The antigen remains unidentified. The data originate from a study of PD-1 blockade in classical Hodgkin lymphoma. Overall study findings and caveats: Compared with healthy donors, newly diagnosed patients reportedly showed lower baseline TCR diversity.

This CDR3 is 13 amino acids long. Germline V lookup: CDR1 ENHRY, CDR2 SYGVKD. Trimming left V 6 bases short and J 1 base short, with 9 bases between. This table comes from immunoSEQ multiplex PCR, and its TCRdb copy is limited to in-frame clones, with some not included. The repertoire consists of around 30,000 clones, with 85% to 90% occurring once and the leading ten covering 0.22%. Specified time point: newly diagnosed, previously untreated cHL patient sample. CD4+ T cells were purified from thawed PBMCs by negative selection. The chain recombines TRBV10-3 with TRBJ1-1, with D maybe TRBD1 (6 bases). This receptor was taken from a human donor with classical Hodgkin lymphoma. Sequenced input: CD4+ T cells from blood. CDR3 coding DNA: TGTGCCATCAGGGCAGGGGAGAACACTGAAGCTTTCTTT. The encoded protein is CAIRAGENTEAFF.